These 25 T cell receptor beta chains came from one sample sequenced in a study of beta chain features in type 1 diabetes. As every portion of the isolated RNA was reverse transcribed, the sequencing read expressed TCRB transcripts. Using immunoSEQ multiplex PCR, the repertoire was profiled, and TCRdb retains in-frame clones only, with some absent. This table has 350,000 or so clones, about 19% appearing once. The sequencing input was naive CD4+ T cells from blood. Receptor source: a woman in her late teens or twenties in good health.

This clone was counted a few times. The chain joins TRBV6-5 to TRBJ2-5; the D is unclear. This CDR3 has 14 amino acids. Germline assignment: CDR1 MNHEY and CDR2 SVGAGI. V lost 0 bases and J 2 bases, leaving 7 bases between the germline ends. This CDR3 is CASSYSRVQETQYF. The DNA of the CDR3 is TGTGCCAGCAGTTACTCTCGGGTGCAAGAGACCCAGTACTTC.

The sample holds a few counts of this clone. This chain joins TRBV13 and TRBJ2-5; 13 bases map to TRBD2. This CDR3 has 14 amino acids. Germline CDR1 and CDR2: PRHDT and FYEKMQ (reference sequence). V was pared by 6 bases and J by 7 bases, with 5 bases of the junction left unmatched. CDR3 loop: CASRPWTSGRTQYF. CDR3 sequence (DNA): TGTGCCAGCAGACCCTGGACTAGCGGGAGGACCCAGTACTTC.

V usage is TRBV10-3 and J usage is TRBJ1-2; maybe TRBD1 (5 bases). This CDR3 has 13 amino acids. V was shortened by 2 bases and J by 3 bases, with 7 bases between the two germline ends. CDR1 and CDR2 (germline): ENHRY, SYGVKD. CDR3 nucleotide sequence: TGTGCCATCAGTGAGGGGGCGGACTATGGCTACACCTTC. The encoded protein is CAISEGADYGYTF.

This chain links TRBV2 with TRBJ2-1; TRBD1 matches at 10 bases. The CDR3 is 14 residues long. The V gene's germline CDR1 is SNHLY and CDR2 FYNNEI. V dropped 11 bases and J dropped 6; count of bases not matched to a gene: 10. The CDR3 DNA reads TGTGCCCCCCACCGGGACAGGGGTAGCAATGAGCAGTTCTTC. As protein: CAPHRDRGSNEQFF. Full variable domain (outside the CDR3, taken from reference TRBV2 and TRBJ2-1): EPEVTQTPSHQVTQMGQEVILRCVPISNHLYFYWYRQILGQKVEFLVSFYNNEISEKSEIFDDQFSVERPDGSNFTLKIRSTKLEDSAMYFCAPHRDRGSNEQFFGPGTRLTVL.

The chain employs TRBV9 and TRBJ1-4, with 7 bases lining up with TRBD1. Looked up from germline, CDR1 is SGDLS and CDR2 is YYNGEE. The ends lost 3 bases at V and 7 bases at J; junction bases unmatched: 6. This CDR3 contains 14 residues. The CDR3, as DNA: TGTGCCAGCAGCGCCGGGACAGTAGGTGAAAAACTGTTTTTT. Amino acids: CASSAGTVGEKLFF.

CDR3 residues: CTSSPRRKTSGSNEQFF. The CDR3 DNA reads TGCACCAGCAGCCCCCGGCGGAAAACTAGCGGGAGTAATGAGCAGTTCTTC. This rearrangement joins TRBV1 to TRBJ2-1; TRBD2, the table's D call, lacks a check against the DNA. TRBV1 is reported as a pseudogene. The CDR3 is 17 residues long.

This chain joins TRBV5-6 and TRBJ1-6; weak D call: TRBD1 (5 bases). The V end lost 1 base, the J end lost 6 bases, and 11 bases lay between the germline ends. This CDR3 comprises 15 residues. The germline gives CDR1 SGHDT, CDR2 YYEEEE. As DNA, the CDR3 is TGTGCCAGCAGCTTGTTCTCAAGGGGTAATTCACCCCTCCACTTT. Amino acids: CASSLFSRGNSPLHF. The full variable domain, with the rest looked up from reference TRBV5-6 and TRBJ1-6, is DAGVTQSPTHLIKTRGQQVTLRCSPKSGHDTVSWYQQALGQGPQFIFQYYEEEERQRGNFPDRFSGHQFPNYSSELNVNALLLGDSALYLCASSLFSRGNSPLHFGNGTRLTVT.

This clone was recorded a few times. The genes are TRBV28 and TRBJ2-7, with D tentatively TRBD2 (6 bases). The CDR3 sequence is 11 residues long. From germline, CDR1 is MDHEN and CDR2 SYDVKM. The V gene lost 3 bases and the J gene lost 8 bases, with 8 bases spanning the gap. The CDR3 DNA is TGTGCCAGCAGTTTGGGGAGGAAGCAGTACTTC. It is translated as CASSLGRKQYF. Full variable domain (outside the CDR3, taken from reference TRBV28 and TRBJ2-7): DVKVTQSSRYLVKRTGEKVFLECVQDMDHENMFWYRQDPGLGLRLIYFSYDVKMKEKGDIPEGYSVSREKKERFSLILESASTNQTSMYLCASSLGRKQYFGPGTRLTVT.

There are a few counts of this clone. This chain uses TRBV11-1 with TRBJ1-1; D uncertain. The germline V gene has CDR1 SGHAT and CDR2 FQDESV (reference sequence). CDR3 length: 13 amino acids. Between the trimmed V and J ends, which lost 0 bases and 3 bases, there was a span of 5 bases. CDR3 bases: TGTGCCAGCAGCTTAGCGAGTTACACTGAAGCTTTCTTT. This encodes CASSLASYTEAFF.

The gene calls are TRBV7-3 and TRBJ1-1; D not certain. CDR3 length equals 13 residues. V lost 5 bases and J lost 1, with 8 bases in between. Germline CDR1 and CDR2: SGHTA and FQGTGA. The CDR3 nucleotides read TGTGCCAGCAGCCCTAACCCGAACACTGAAGCTTTCTTT. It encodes CASSPNPNTEAFF.

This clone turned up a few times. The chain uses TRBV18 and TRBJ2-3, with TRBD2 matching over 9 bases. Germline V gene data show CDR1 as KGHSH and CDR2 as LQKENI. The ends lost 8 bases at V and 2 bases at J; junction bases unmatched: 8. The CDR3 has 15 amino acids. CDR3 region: CASAIAGVTTDTQYF. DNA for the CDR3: TGTGCCAGCGCCATAGCGGGAGTAACCACAGATACGCAGTATTTT.

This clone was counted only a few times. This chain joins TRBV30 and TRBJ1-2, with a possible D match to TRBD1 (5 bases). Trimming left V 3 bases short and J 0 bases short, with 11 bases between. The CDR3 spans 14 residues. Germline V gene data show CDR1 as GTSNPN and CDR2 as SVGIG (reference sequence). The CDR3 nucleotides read TGTGCCTGGAGCCGGGGACTAGCTAACTATGGCTACACCTTC. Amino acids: CAWSRGLANYGYTF.

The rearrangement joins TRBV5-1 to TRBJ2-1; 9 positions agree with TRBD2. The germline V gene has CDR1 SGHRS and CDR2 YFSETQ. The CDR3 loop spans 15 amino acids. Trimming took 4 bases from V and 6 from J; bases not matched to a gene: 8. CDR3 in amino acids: CASSAVAGVLNEQFF. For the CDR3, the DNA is TGCGCCAGCAGCGCAGTAGCGGGAGTACTCAATGAGCAGTTCTTC.

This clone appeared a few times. The CDR3 bases are TGTGCCAGCAAGAGCGGGTCGGCTAATGAAAAACTGTTTTTT. This translates into CASKSGSANEKLFF. The V and J genes are TRBV2 and TRBJ1-4, with unresolved D. The V and J ends lost 7 bases and 3 bases respectively, with 12 bases between them. CDR3 length equals 14 residues. Per germline, CDR1 SNHLY and CDR2 FYNNEI.

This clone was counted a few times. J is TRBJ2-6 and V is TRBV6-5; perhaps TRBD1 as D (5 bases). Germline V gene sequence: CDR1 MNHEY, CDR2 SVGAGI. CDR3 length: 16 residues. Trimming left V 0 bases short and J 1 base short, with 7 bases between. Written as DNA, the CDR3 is TGTGCCAGCAGTTACTCAGGGGCGTCTGGGGCCAACGTCCTGACTTTC. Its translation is CASSYSGASGANVLTF.

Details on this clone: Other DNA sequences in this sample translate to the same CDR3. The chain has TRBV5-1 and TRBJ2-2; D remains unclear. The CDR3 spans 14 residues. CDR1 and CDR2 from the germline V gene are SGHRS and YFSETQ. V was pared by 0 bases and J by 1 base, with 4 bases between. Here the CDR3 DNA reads TGCGCCAGCAGCTTGGGGCAGAACACCGGGGAGCTGTTTTTT. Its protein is CASSLGQNTGELFF. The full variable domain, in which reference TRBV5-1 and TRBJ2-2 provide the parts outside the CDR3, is KAGVTQTPRYLIKTRGQQVTLSCSPISGHRSVSWYQQTPGQGLQFLFEYFSETQRNKGNFPGRFSGRQFSNSRSEMNVSTLELGDSALYLCASSLGQNTGELFFGEGSRLTVL.

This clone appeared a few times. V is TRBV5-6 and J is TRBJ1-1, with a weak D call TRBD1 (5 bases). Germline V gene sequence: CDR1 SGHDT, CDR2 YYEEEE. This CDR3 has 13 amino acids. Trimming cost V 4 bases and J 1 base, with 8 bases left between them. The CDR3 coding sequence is TGTGCCAGCAGCCGGGGGAGGAACACTGAAGCTTTCTTT. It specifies CASSRGRNTEAFF.

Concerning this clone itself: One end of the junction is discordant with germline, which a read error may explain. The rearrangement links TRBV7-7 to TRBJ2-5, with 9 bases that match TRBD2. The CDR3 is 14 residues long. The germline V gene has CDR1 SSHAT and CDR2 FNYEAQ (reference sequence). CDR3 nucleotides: TGTGCTAGCAGCTTAGGACTAGCGACGGAGACCCAGTACTTC. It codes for CASSLGLATETQYF. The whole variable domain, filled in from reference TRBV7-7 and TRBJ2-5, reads GAGVSQSPRYKVTKRGQDVTLRCDPISSHATLYWYQQALGQGPEFLTYFNYEAQPDKSGLPSDRFSAERPEGSISTLTIQRTEQRDSAMYRCASSLGLATETQYFGPGTRLLVL.

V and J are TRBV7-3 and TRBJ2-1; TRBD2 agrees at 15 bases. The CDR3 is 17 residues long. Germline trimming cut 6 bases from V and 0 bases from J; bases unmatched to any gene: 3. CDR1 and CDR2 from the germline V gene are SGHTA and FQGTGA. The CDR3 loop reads CASSGTSGGSSYNEQFF. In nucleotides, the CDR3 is TGTGCCAGCAGTGGGACTAGCGGGGGGAGCTCCTACAATGAGCAGTTCTTC. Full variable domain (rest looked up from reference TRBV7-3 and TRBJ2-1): GAGVSQTPSNKVTEKGKYVELRCDPISGHTALYWYRQSLGQGPEFLIYFQGTGAADDSGLPNDRFFAVRPEGSVSTLKIQRTERGDSAVYLCASSGTSGGSSYNEQFFGPGTRLTVL.

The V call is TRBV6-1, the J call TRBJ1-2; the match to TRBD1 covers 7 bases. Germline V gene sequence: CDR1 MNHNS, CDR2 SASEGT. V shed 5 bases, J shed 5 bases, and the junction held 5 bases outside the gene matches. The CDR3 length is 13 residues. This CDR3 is CASSRQGMYGYTF. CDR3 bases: TGTGCCAGCAGTAGACAGGGAATGTATGGCTACACCTTC.

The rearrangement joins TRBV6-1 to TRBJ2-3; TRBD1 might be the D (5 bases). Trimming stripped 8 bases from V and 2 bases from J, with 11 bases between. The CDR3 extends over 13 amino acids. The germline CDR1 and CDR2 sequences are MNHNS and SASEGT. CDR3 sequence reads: CASRAGLTDTQYF. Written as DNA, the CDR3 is TGTGCCAGCCGAGCAGGGCTCACAGATACGCAGTATTTT.

The CDR3 here is CATSRDSGTGALIQYF. CDR3 bases: TGTGCCACCAGCAGAGATAGTGGGACAGGGGCGCTCATTCAGTACTTC. This rearrangement joins TRBV15 to TRBJ2-4, with 10 bases identical to TRBD1. This CDR3 is 16 amino acids long. CDR1 LNHNV and CDR2 YYDKDF come from the germline V gene (reference sequence). V lost 0 bases to trimming and J lost 9 bases; unmatched junction nucleotides: 8.

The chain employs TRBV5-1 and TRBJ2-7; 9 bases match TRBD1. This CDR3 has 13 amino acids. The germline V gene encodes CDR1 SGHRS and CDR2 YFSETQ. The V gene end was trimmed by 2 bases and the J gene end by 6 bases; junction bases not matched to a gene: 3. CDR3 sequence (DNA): TGCGCCAGCAGCTTCGCGACAGGGGGCGAGCAGTACTTC. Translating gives CASSFATGGEQYF.

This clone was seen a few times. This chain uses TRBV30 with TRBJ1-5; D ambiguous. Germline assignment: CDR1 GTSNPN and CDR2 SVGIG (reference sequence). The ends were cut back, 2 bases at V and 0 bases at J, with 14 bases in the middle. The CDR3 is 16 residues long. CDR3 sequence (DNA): TGTGCCTGGAGTACCCTAGCCGTTAATAGCAATCAGCCCCAGCATTTT. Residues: CAWSTLAVNSNQPQHF.

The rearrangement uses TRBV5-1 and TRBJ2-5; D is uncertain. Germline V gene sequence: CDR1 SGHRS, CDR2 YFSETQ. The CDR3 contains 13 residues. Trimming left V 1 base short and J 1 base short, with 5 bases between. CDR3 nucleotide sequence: TGCGCCAGCAGCTTGCGGTTCCAAGAGACCCAGTACTTC. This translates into CASSLRFQETQYF. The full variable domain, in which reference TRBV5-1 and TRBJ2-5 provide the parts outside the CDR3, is KAGVTQTPRYLIKTRGQQVTLSCSPISGHRSVSWYQQTPGQGLQFLFEYFSETQRNKGNFPGRFSGRQFSNSRSEMNVSTLELGDSALYLCASSLRFQETQYFGPGTRLLVL.